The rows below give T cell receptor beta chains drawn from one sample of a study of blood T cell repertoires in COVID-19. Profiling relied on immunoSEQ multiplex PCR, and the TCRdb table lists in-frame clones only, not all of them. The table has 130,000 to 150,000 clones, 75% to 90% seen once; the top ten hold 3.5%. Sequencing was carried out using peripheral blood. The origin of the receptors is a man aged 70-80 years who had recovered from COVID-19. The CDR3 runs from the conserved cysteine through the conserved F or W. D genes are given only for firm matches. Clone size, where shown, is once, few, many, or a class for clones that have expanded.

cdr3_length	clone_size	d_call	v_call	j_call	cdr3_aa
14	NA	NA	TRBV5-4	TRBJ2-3	CASSLEKSADTQYF
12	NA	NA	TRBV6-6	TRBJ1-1	CASSPPDTEAFF
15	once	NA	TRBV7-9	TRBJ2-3	CASSRQSASTDTQYF
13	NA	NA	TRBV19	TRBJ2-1	CASRSSGENEQFF
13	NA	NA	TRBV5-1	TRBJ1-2	CASMAGVSGGYTF
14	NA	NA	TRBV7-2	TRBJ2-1	CASSLDSSLNEQFF
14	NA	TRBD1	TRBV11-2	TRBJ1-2	CASSSGTARYGYTF
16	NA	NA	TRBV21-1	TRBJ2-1	CASSKVASVPYNEQFF
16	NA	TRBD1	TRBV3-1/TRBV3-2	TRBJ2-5	CASSQEQRTGSVTQYF
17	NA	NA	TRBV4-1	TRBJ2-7	CASSQEIGTSGDYEQYF
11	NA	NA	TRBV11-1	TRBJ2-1	CASSFNNEQFF
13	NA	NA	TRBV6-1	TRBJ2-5	CASSEGREGTQYF
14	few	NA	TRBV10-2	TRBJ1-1	CASSPSGTNTEAFF
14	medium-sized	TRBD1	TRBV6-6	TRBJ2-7	CASRSGTGSSEQYF
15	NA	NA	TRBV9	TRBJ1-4	CASSPDGRVEEKLFF
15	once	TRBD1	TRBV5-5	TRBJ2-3	CASQPWTGVMDTQYF
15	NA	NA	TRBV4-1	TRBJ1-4	CASSAVDTLREKLFF
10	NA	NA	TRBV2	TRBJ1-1	CASSHFEAFF